A single sample is the source of the 28 T cell receptor beta chains below, sequenced in a study of naive and memory T cell subsets. An oligonucleotide containing a UMI was ligated to the 3' end of TCR cDNA. Ligated cDNA underwent four rounds of PCR with nested alpha and beta constant region primers and SP2. Using its own MiXCR run on the 5' RACE reads, TCRdb lists one record per CDR3 protein. Of 58,000 or so distinct CDR3 sequences in the sample, over 6% are singletons; the top ten hold roughly 9.8%. These receptors came from a female donor in good health.

The chain joins TRBV6-6 to TRBJ2-2; a weak D match, TRBD1 (5 bases). The V end lost 11 bases, the J end lost 2 bases, and 21 bases lay between the germline ends. This CDR3 region has 16 residues. CDR1 and CDR2 (germline): MNHNY, SVGAGI (reference sequence). CDR3 bases: TGTGCCGCACTCCCTCAGGGAAGGACAAACACCGGGGAGCTGTTTTTT. This encodes CAALPQGRTNTGELFF.

V gene TRBV6-2 or TRBV6-3 combines with J gene TRBJ2-5; a possible D gene is TRBD1 (6 bases). Germline CDR1 MNHEY, CDR2 SVGEGT. V was clipped by 5 bases and J by 5 bases, with 9 bases between them. The CDR3 runs to 12 residues. Here the CDR3 DNA reads TGTGCCAGCAGTCCAGGGGACGAGACCCAGTACTTC. This gives the protein CASSPGDETQYF.

V is TRBV5-4 and J is TRBJ2-7; the D gene is possibly TRBD2 (6 bases). V lost 1 base and J 3 bases, leaving 11 bases between the germline ends. The CDR3 runs to 14 residues. Germline lookup yields CDR1 SGHNT and CDR2 YYREEE (reference sequence). The CDR3 loop reads CASSLQGLRYEQYF. In nucleotides, the CDR3 is TGTGCCAGCAGCTTGCAGGGACTGCGCTACGAGCAGTACTTC.

CDR3 in DNA: TGTGCCAGCGTTACAGGGACAGGGGTGAGGTACGAGCAGTACTTC. Protein product: CASVTGTGVRYEQYF. The chain recombines TRBV18 with TRBJ2-7; 10 bases are shared with TRBD1. Trimming cost V 8 bases and J 4 bases; bases outside gene matches: 11. In germline, CDR1 is KGHSH, CDR2 LQKENI. This CDR3 is built from 15 residues.

By share, this clonotype ranks as medium-sized. The CDR3 is CSARGQENSPLHF. The CDR3 nucleotides are TGCAGTGCTAGAGGGCAGGAAAATTCACCCCTCCACTTT. This chain joins TRBV20-1 and TRBJ1-6; D is uncertain. Germline assignment: CDR1 DFQATT and CDR2 SNEGSKA (reference sequence). This CDR3 has 13 residues. Trimming took 1 base from V and 7 from J, leaving 8 bases between them.

In its sample, this clonotype was seen many times. The chain combines TRBV28 with TRBJ1-2; D might be TRBD1 (5 bases). V gave up 4 bases and J gave up 6 bases, with 18 bases separating them. From germline, CDR1 is MDHEN and CDR2 SYDVKM. The CDR3 extends over 15 amino acids. The CDR3 DNA reads TGTGCCAGCAGTTCCTGGGCCTTGTGGGGCCATGGCTACACCTTC. This codes for CASSSWALWGHGYTF.

This clonotype was detected ten times or more. The chain has TRBV12-3 or TRBV12-4 and TRBJ2-7; the match to TRBD1 covers 8 bases. The V segment lost 8 bases and the J segment 0 bases; nucleotides outside the gene matches: 6. The CDR3 spans 14 residues. DNA for the CDR3: TGTGCCAGCGGAAGACAGGGGTTCTCCTACGAGCAGTACTTC. Protein sequence: CASGRQGFSYEQYF.

At least ten counts were recorded for this clonotype. J is TRBJ1-1 and V is TRBV7-3; perhaps TRBD1 as D (5 bases). The CDR3 extends over 14 amino acids. V lost 1 base and J lost 7, with 13 bases in between. CDR1 is SGHTA and CDR2 is FQGTGA in the germline V gene. The CDR3: CASSLNPGGNEAFF. The DNA for the CDR3 is TGTGCCAGCAGCTTAAATCCGGGGGGGAATGAAGCTTTCTTT.

The chain joins TRBV9 to TRBJ2-1; D may correspond to TRBD1 or TRBD2 (5 bases each). This CDR3 is 12 amino acids long. Trimming shortened V by 7 bases and J by 9 bases, and 14 bases separated the two germline ends. In germline, CDR1 is SGDLS, CDR2 YYNGEE. In DNA form, the CDR3 reads TGTGCCAGCGGGACGTACGGCACTGAGCAGTTCTTC. The encoded protein is CASGTYGTEQFF.

This clonotype was seen only a few times. This sequence joins TRBV20-1 and TRBJ1-3, with 7 positions matching TRBD1. J gave up 4 bases and V 6 bases, and 9 bases lay outside the gene matches. The CDR3 length is 14 residues. Germline values: CDR1 DFQATT, CDR2 SNEGSKA (reference sequence). This CDR3 is CSARQGGLGNTIYF. The CDR3, as DNA: TGCAGTGCACGCCAGGGGGGATTAGGAAACACCATATATTTT.

At least ten counts were recorded for this clonotype. The chain recombines TRBV7-2 with TRBJ1-1; 7 nucleotides match TRBD1. This CDR3 has 14 residues. The ends lost 4 bases at V and 5 bases at J; junction bases unmatched: 7. CDR1 SGHTA and CDR2 FQGNSA come from the germline V gene. The CDR3 region is CASSSQGPETEAFF. CDR3 in DNA: TGTGCCAGCAGCTCACAGGGGCCCGAGACTGAAGCTTTCTTT. The variable domain in full, completed from reference TRBV7-2 and TRBJ1-1, reads GAGVSQSPSNKVTEKGKDVELRCDPISGHTALYWYRQSLGQGLEFLIYFQGNSAPDKSGLPSDRFSAERTGGSVSTLTIQRTQQEDSAVYLCASSSQGPETEAFFGQGTRLTVV.

There are a few counts of this clonotype. The rearrangement uses TRBV20-1 and TRBJ2-3, with D perhaps TRBD2 (5 bases). V shed 0 bases and J shed 0 bases, with 16 bases lying between them. Germline CDR1 and CDR2: DFQATT and SNEGSKA (reference sequence). This CDR3 comprises 17 residues. For the CDR3, the DNA is TGCAGTGCTAGAGATCCCCTTCAAGCGGCTAGCACAGATACGCAGTATTTT. This gives the protein CSARDPLQAASTDTQYF.

This clonotype was counted only a few times. The J gene is TRBJ1-5, the V gene TRBV2, with D possibly being TRBD1 (6 bases). CDR3 length equals 14 residues. Trimming cost V 4 bases and J 3 bases, with 10 bases left between them. The germline V gene encodes CDR1 SNHLY and CDR2 FYNNEI. This chain's CDR3 is CASSATGLNQPQHF. The CDR3 DNA reads as TGTGCCAGCAGTGCGACAGGCCTCAATCAGCCCCAGCATTTT.

V is TRBV7-3 and J is TRBJ2-2; D unresolved. Germline CDR1 SGHTA, CDR2 FQGTGA. This CDR3 is 13 amino acids long. V gave up 4 bases and J gave up 5 bases, with 8 bases separating them. CDR3 nucleotide sequence: TGTGCCAGCAGCTGGTCCGAAACCGGGGAGCTGTTTTTT. It specifies CASSWSETGELFF.

The sample holds a few counts of this clonotype. The genes are TRBV27 and TRBJ2-1, with a weak D call TRBD1 (7 bases). The CDR3 runs 12 residues. V lost 4 bases to trimming and J lost 10 bases, with 11 bases between them. Germline CDR1 and CDR2: MNHEY and SMNVEV (reference sequence). In nucleotides, the CDR3 is TGTGCCAGCAGTTCCCAGGGGGGAGAGCAGTTCTTC. Translating gives CASSSQGGEQFF.

This clonotype was recorded many times. The chain recombines TRBV12-3 or TRBV12-4 with TRBJ1-4; 9 bases map to TRBD1. V lost 6 bases and J lost 10; bases outside the gene matches: 9. The CDR3 is 14 amino acids. The CDR3 loop reads CASSRDRAYGKLFF. The CDR3 DNA reads as TGTGCCAGCAGCCGGGACAGGGCTTACGGAAAACTGTTTTTT.

This clonotype turned up a few times. The chain is built from TRBV29-1 and TRBJ2-5; no definite D call. Trimming pared 6 bases from V and 5 bases from J, leaving 10 bases between. Germline CDR1 is SQVTM and CDR2 is ANQGSEA. This CDR3 is built from 11 residues. The DNA of the CDR3 is TGCAGCGTGAAGGTTATGGAGACCCAGTACTTC. Translation gives CSVKVMETQYF.

V gene TRBV2 combines with J gene TRBJ2-4; D unresolved. CDR1 is SNHLY, CDR2 FYNNEI, per germline. The length of the CDR3 is 14 residues. Trimming removed 4 bases from V and 1 base from J, with 8 bases in between. DNA of the CDR3: TGTGCCAGCAGTGTTTTGGGGGCCAAAAACATTCAGTACTTC. Its translation is CASSVLGAKNIQYF. Variable domain in full (rest from reference TRBV2 and TRBJ2-4): EPEVTQTPSHQVTQMGQEVILRCVPISNHLYFYWYRQILGQKVEFLVSFYNNEISEKSEIFDDQFSVERPDGSNFTLKIRSTKLEDSAMYFCASSVLGAKNIQYFGAGTRLSVL.

This clonotype was counted ten times or more. The chain's CDR3 is CASSSEGLIEAFF. CDR3 nucleotide sequence: TGTGCCAGCAGTTCAGAGGGACTCATTGAAGCTTTCTTT. This sequence joins TRBV2 and TRBJ1-1; D is possibly TRBD1 (5 bases). The ends were cut back, 5 bases at V and 7 bases at J, with 14 bases in the middle. CDR3 length: 13 amino acids. CDR1 SNHLY and CDR2 FYNNEI come from the germline V gene.

This clonotype was observed a handful of times. The rearrangement joins TRBV28 to TRBJ1-3, with 8 nucleotides matching TRBD1. Germline CDR1 is MDHEN and CDR2 is SYDVKM. The CDR3 runs 14 residues. The trim removed 5 bases at V and 3 bases at J, leaving 3 bases unmatched. DNA for the CDR3: TGTGCCAGCAGTGTAGGACAGGGTGGAAACACCATATATTTT. Residues: CASSVGQGGNTIYF.

This clonotype was seen more than once but under ten times. The chain couples TRBV6-2 or TRBV6-3 to TRBJ2-3; 7 bases are a match to TRBD2. Germline lookup yields CDR1 MNHEY and CDR2 SVGEGT. V shed 7 bases, J shed 2 bases, and the junction held 6 bases outside the gene matches. This CDR3 has 14 amino acids. The CDR3 DNA sequence: TGTGCCAGCACCGAGGGAGGGACCACAGATACGCAGTATTTT. It yields the protein CASTEGGTTDTQYF.

This clonotype was counted at least ten times. This rearrangement joins TRBV7-3 to TRBJ2-3, with unresolved D. The CDR3 contains 13 residues. V dropped 4 bases and J dropped 2 bases, with 7 bases sitting between them. Germline assignment: CDR1 SGHTA and CDR2 FQGTGA. CDR3 in DNA: TGTGCCAGCAGCTCCCAGGCCACAGATACGCAGTATTTT. Residues: CASSSQATDTQYF.

Details on this clonotype: With a much larger clone just one base away, this may be a read error. This CDR3 fails to terminate in the conserved phenylalanine or tryptophan, so it likely reflects a read error. The genes are TRBV20-1 and TRBJ1-4; D remains ambiguous. The germline V and J ends were trimmed by 3 bases and 4 bases, with 18 bases remaining between them. This CDR3 has 16 residues. Germline values: CDR1 DFQATT, CDR2 SNEGSKA (reference sequence). The CDR3 region is CSASVDTAYFNEKLFL. Here the CDR3 DNA reads TGCAGTGCTAGTGTCGACACCGCCTATTTTAATGAAAAACTGTTTCTT.

This clonotype was detected only a few times. The chain employs TRBV3-1 and TRBJ1-6; 7 bases line up with TRBD1. Unmatched junction bases numbered 8, after V lost 4 bases and J lost 5 bases. The CDR3 loop spans 16 amino acids. Germline values: CDR1 LGHDT, CDR2 YNNKEL (reference sequence). The CDR3 loop is CASSLYTGEDNSPLHF. The CDR3, as DNA: TGTGCCAGCAGCCTATATACAGGGGAGGATAATTCACCCCTCCACTTT.

This clonotype appeared many times. J is TRBJ1-1 and V is TRBV6-5; D ambiguous. The V gene's germline CDR1 is MNHEY and CDR2 SVGAGI. The V end lost 2 bases, the J end lost 0 bases, and 10 bases lay between the germline ends. CDR3 length equals 15 residues. The CDR3, as DNA: TGTGCCAGCAGTTACGTTAGCGGTTTGAACACTGAAGCTTTCTTT. This encodes CASSYVSGLNTEAFF.

This sequence joins TRBV7-9 and TRBJ1-1; no clear D. The CDR3 length is 11 residues. V was cut by 4 bases and J by 7 bases, with 7 bases left in between. Germline assignment: CDR1 SEHNR and CDR2 FQNEAQ (reference sequence). The CDR3: CASSSGFEAFF. The CDR3 DNA is TGTGCCAGCAGCTCGGGATTTGAAGCTTTCTTT. The entire variable domain, with the rest obtained from reference TRBV7-9 and TRBJ1-1, is as follows: DTGVSQNPRHKITKRGQNVTFRCDPISEHNRLYWYRQTLGQGPEFLTYFQNEAQLEKSRLLSDRFSAERPKGSFSTLEIQRTEQGDSAMYLCASSSGFEAFFGQGTRLTVV.

This clonotype has only a few counts. The chain employs TRBV6-1 and TRBJ1-4, with 8 bases fitting TRBD1. V trimming: 6 bases; J trimming: 5 bases; junction bases outside the gene matches: 8. Germline-derived CDR1 and CDR2 are MNHNS and SASEGT. The CDR3 spans 15 residues. The CDR3 here is CASRPRTGRNEKLFF. For the CDR3, the DNA is TGTGCCAGCAGGCCTCGGACAGGGAGGAATGAAAAACTGTTTTTT.

Turning to this clonotype: A read error may be the cause here, since a much bigger clone is one base away. The V and J genes are TRBV6-6 and TRBJ2-1; 9 bases agree with TRBD1. Per the germline V gene, CDR1 is MNHNY and CDR2 is SVGAGI (reference sequence). V shed 7 bases and J 8 bases; nucleotides not matched to a gene: 12. The length of the CDR3 is 15 residues. Written as DNA, the CDR3 is TGTGCCAGCAAGAGTGGGGACAGGGTTTGCGATGAGCAGTTCTTC. It codes for CASKSGDRVCDEQFF.